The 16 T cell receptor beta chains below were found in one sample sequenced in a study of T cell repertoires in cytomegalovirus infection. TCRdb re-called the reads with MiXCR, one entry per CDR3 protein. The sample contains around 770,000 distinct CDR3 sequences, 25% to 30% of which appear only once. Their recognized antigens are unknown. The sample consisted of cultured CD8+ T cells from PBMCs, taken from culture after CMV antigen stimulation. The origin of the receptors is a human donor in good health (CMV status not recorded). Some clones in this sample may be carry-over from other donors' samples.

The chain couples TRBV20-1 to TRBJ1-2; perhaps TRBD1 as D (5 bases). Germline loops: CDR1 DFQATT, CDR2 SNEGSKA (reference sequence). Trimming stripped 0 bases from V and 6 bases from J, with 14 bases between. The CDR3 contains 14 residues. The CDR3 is CSARDGGRDHGYTF. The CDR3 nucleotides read TGCAGTGCTAGAGACGGCGGCAGGGACCATGGCTACACCTTC.

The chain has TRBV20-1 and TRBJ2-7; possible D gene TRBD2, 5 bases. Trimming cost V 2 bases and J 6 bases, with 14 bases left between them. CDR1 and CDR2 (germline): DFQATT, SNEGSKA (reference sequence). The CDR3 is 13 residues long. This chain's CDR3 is CSARPPGRPEQYV. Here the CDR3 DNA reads TGCAGTGCTAGACCCCCGGGGAGACCCGAGCAGTACGTC.

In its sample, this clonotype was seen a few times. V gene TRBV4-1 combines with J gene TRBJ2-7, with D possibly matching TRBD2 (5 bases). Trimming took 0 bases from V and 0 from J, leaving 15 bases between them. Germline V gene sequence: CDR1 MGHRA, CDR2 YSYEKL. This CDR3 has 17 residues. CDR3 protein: CASSQDNEGPRSYEQYV. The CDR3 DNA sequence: TGCGCCAGCAGCCAAGATAACGAGGGTCCCCGCTCCTACGAGCAGTACGTC.

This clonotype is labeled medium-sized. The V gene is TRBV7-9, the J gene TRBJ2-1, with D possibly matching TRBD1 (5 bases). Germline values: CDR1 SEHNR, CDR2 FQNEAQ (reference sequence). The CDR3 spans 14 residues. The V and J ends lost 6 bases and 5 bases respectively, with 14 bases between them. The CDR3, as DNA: TGTGCCAGCAGTCCGACCGACAGACACAATGAGCAGTTCTTC. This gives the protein CASSPTDRHNEQFF. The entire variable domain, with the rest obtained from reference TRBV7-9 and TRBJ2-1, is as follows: DTGVSQNPRHKITKRGQNVTFRCDPISEHNRLYWYRQTLGQGPEFLTYFQNEAQLEKSRLLSDRFSAERPKGSFSTLEIQRTEQGDSAMYLCASSPTDRHNEQFFGPGTRLTVL.

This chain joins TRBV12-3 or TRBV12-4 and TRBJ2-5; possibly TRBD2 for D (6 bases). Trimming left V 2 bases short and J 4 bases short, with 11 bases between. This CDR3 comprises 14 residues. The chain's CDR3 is CASSLRHGGETQYF. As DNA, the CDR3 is TGTGCCAGCAGTTTAAGACACGGGGGAGAGACCCAGTACTTC.

In DNA, the CDR3 is TGTGCCAGCCTAGACCCGAGGGGAACTGAAGCTTTCTTT. Translating it yields CASLDPRGTEAFF. V is TRBV19 and J is TRBJ1-1, with D possibly being TRBD1 (5 bases). From germline, CDR1 is LNHDA and CDR2 SQIVND (reference sequence). The CDR3 covers 13 residues. V was trimmed by 9 bases and J by 5 bases, leaving 16 bases between them. Full variable domain (outside the CDR3, taken from reference TRBV19 and TRBJ1-1): DGGITQSPKYLFRKEGQNVTLSCEQNLNHDAMYWYRQDPGQGLRLIYYSQIVNDFQKGDIAEGYSVSREKKESFPLTVTSAQKNPTAFYLCASLDPRGTEAFFGQGTRLTVV.

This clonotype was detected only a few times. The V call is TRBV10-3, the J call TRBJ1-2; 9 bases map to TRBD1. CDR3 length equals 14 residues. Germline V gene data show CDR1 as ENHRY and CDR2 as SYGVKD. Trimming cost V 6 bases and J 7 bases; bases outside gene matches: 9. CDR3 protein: CAIRRDREGAGYTF. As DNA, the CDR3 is TGTGCCATCAGACGGGACAGGGAAGGCGCTGGCTACACCTTC.

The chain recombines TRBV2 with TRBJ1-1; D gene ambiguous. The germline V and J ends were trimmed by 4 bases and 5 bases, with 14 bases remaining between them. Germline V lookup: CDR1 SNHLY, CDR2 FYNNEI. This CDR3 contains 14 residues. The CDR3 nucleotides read TGTGCCAGCAGTGTGGGCAGGCGTGGGACTGAAGCTTTCTTT. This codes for CASSVGRRGTEAFF.

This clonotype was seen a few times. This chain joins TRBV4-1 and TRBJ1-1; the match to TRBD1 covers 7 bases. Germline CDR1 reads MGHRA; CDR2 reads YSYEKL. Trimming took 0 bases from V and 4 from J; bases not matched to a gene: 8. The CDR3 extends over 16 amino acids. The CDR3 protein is CASSQDFQGVSTEAFF. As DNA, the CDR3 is TGCGCCAGCAGCCAAGATTTTCAGGGGGTTAGCACTGAAGCTTTCTTT.

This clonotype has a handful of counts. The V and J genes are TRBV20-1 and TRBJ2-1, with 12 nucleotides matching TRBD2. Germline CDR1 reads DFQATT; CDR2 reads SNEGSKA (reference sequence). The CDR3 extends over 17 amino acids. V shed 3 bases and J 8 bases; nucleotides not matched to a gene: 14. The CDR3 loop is CSASDVAGLAGMYEQFF. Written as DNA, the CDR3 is TGCAGTGCTAGTGACGTGGCCGGACTAGCGGGGATGTATGAGCAGTTCTTC.

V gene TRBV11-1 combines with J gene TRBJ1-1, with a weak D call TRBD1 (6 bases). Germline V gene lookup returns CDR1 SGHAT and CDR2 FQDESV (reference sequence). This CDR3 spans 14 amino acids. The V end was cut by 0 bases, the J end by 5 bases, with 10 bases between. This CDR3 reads CASSLAQGRTEAFF. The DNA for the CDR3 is TGTGCCAGCAGCTTAGCTCAGGGGCGGACTGAAGCTTTCTTT.

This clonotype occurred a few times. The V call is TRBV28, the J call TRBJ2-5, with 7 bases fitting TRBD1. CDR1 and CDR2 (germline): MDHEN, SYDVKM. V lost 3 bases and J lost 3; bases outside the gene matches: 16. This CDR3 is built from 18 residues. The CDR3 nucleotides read TGTGCCAGCAGTTTTGGGTACGCTCCGACCCAGGGGGAAGAGACCCAGTACTTC. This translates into CASSFGYAPTQGEETQYF.

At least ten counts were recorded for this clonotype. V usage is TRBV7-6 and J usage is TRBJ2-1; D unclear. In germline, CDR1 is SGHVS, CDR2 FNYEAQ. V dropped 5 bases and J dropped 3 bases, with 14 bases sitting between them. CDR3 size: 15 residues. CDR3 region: CASSPPSVLYNEQFF. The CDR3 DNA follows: TGTGCCAGCAGCCCCCCCTCTGTCCTCTACAATGAGCAGTTCTTC. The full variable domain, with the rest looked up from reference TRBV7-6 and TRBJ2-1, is GAGVSQSPRYKVTKRGQDVALRCDPISGHVSLYWYRQALGQGPEFLTYFNYEAQQDKSGLPNDRFSAERPEGSISTLTIQRTEQRDSAMYRCASSPPSVLYNEQFFGPGTRLTVL.

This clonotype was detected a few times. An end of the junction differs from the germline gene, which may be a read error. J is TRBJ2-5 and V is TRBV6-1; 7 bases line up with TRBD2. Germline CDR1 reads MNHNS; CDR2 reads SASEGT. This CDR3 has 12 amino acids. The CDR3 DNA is TGTGCCAGCAGTGAAGGGAGGGCGGGGGAAGACTTC. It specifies CASSEGRAGEDF.

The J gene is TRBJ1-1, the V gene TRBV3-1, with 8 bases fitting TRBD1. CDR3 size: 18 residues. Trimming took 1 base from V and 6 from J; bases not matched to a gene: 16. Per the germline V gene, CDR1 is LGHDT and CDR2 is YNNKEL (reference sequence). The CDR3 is CASSQVVRTGPSAPEAFF. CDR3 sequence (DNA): TGTGCCAGCAGCCAAGTTGTAAGGACAGGGCCTTCTGCTCCTGAAGCTTTCTTT.

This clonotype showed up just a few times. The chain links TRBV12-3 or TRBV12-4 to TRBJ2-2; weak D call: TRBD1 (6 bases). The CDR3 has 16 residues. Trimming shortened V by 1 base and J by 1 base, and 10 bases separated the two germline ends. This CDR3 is CASSLGVGQNTGELFF. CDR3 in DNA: TGTGCCAGCAGTTTAGGTGTGGGACAGAACACCGGGGAGCTGTTTTTT.